This TCR beta chain emerged from a study of cytomegalovirus exposure and HLA in healthy donors. Study overall: HLA-typed donors were the source of about 85 million unique TCRs, which an early data release held. Among several hundred genotyped donors, around 80% fell in the Caucasian-associated ancestry cluster.

About this clone itself: The antigen is undetermined.

This CDR3 is built from 16 residues. The trim removed 4 bases at V and 4 bases at J, leaving 9 bases unmatched. Germline V gene lookup returns CDR1 MNHNS and CDR2 SASEGT. The PCR made use of 60 Vbeta and 13 Jbeta primers. Profiled with immunoSEQ multiplex PCR; TCRdb holds only in-frame clones, not every one. The table records 150,000 to 200,000 clones, approximately 59% of them present only once. Study conclusions and caveats: An analysis done earlier found most TCR beta V segments productive about 90% or about 30% of the time. A classifier reportedly called cytomegalovirus status with high sensitivity and specificity.

The sample comprised PBMCs. The rearrangement joins TRBV6-1 to TRBJ1-1; 10 positions agree with TRBD1. The source is a man in his forties in good health and CMV-seronegative. CDR3 coding DNA: TGTGCCAGCAGTGCGGGGGACAGGGGACGGGCCACTGAAGCTTTCTTT. This translates into CASSAGDRGRATEAFF.